One sample yielded the 30 T cell receptor beta chains listed below, sequenced in a study of blood T cells in healthy people across ages. PCR was performed a second time for about 6 to 12 cycles using a sample-barcoded 5' primer and a J-beta primer mix. TCRdb used MiXCR to reprocess the 5' RACE reads, holding one entry per CDR3 protein. The sample lists around 520,000 distinct CDR3 sequences, roughly a quarter occurring once. These same data were also listed under a study on T cells of mothers and their children.

The sample taken for sequencing was blood. All receptors derive from a boy aged 2 to 9 in good health.

This clonotype was found a few times. V gene TRBV2 combines with J gene TRBJ2-5; the D is unclear. CDR1 and CDR2 (germline): SNHLY, FYNNEI. The length of the CDR3 is 14 residues. V dropped 6 bases and J dropped 5 bases, with 16 bases sitting between them. CDR3 protein: CASRSPLGQETQYF. For the CDR3, the DNA is TGTGCCAGCAGAAGCCCCCTAGGTCAGGAGACCCAGTACTTC.

This clonotype appeared once. The chain joins TRBV5-1 to TRBJ1-1, with D unresolved. Germline-derived CDR1 and CDR2 are SGHRS and YFSETQ. The CDR3 is 16 amino acids. V was shortened by 0 bases and J by 5 bases, with 17 bases between the two germline ends. CDR3 DNA: TGCGCCAGCAGCTTGGAAGGCGGGCCGGGAGGGACTGAAGCTTTCTTT. This sequence encodes CASSLEGGPGGTEAFF.

The chain recombines TRBV27 with TRBJ1-4; D not resolved. This CDR3 region has 13 residues. V shed 3 bases and J shed 6 bases, with 8 bases lying between them. The germline gives CDR1 MNHEY, CDR2 SMNVEV (reference sequence). This CDR3 reads CASSFSGYEKLFF. The CDR3 nucleotides are TGTGCCAGCAGTTTCTCGGGATATGAAAAACTGTTTTTT.

The rearrangement joins TRBV20-1 to TRBJ1-2; perhaps TRBD1 as D (5 bases). Trimming cost V 3 bases and J 2 bases, with 10 bases left between them. This CDR3 comprises 13 residues. Per germline, CDR1 DFQATT and CDR2 SNEGSKA (reference sequence). CDR3 residues: CSASSQGNYGYTF. CDR3 sequence (DNA): TGCAGTGCTAGCAGTCAGGGAAACTATGGCTACACCTTC.

The V call is TRBV3-1, the J call TRBJ1-4; D not resolved. The CDR3 is made up of 18 amino acids. The V end was cut by 0 bases, the J end by 2 bases, with 16 bases between. Germline CDR1 and CDR2: LGHDT and YNNKEL (reference sequence). The CDR3 DNA sequence: TGTGCCAGCAGCCAAGATCGGGCGGAGGTTACTACTAATGAAAAACTGTTTTTT. It codes for CASSQDRAEVTTNEKLFF.

This chain connects TRBV28 to TRBJ1-5, with 10 nucleotides matching TRBD1. V dropped 6 bases and J dropped 5; count of bases not matched to a gene: 4. Germline V CDR1 and CDR2: MDHEN, SYDVKM. This CDR3 region has 14 residues. CDR3 DNA sequence: TGTGCCAGCAGAGAGGGACAGGGGCATCAGCCCCAGCATTTT. Translating gives CASREGQGHQPQHF.

The chain employs TRBV27 and TRBJ2-1; TRBD1 aligns across 7 bases. This CDR3 spans 14 amino acids. V trimming: 8 bases; J trimming: 3 bases; junction bases outside the gene matches: 7. The germline V gene has CDR1 MNHEY and CDR2 SMNVEV (reference sequence). CDR3 residues: CASSRTGYYNEQFF. As DNA, the CDR3 is TGTGCCAGCTCGCGGACAGGATACTACAATGAGCAGTTCTTC.

The chain employs TRBV7-8 and TRBJ2-2; 9 positions agree with TRBD2. The CDR3 spans 16 residues. The V segment lost 5 bases and the J segment 8 bases; nucleotides outside the gene matches: 12. CDR1 and CDR2 (germline): SGHVS, FQNEAQ. The CDR3 nucleotides are TGTGCCAGCAGCCCACTAGCGGGCACCCTTTCTGGGGAGCTGTTTTTT. Protein: CASSPLAGTLSGELFF. The full variable domain, its missing parts supplied by reference TRBV7-8 and TRBJ2-2, is GAGVSQSPRYKVAKRGQDVALRCDPISGHVSLFWYQQALGQGPEFLTYFQNEAQLDKSGLPSDRFFAERPEGSVSTLKIQRTQQEDSAVYLCASSPLAGTLSGELFFGEGSRLTVL.

Of note for this clonotype: Relative to the germline gene, one junction end is altered; a read error may explain this. The chain couples TRBV3-1 to TRBJ1-1; D may be TRBD1 (6 bases). The CDR3 is 15 amino acids. The germline V gene has CDR1 LGHDT and CDR2 YNNKEL (reference sequence). The CDR3 here is CASSQGGVMNTEAFF. In DNA, the CDR3 is TGCGCCAGCAGCCAAGGGGGAGTGATGAACACTGAAGCTTTCTTT.

The table lists this clonotype with a few counts. This chain joins TRBV13 and TRBJ2-3; 7 nucleotides line up with TRBD1. V lost 5 bases to trimming and J lost 6 bases; unmatched junction nucleotides: 8. The germline CDR1 and CDR2 sequences are PRHDT and FYEKMQ (reference sequence). The CDR3 covers 14 residues. CDR3 in DNA: TGTGCCAGCAGCCCGCCCCAGGGGGTTGATACGCAGTATTTT. This translates into CASSPPQGVDTQYF.

This clonotype was found a few times. The rearrangement links TRBV2 to TRBJ2-1, with 8 bases aligning to TRBD2. The length of the CDR3 is 15 residues. Germline V CDR1 and CDR2: SNHLY, FYNNEI. The CDR3 sequence: CAKGKGAGGYNEQFF. The CDR3 coding sequence is TGTGCAAAGGGGAAAGGGGCGGGAGGATACAATGAGCAGTTCTTC.

This chain links TRBV6-2 or TRBV6-3 with TRBJ2-1; D uncertain. Germline V gene sequence: CDR1 MNHEY, CDR2 SVGEGT. The V gene lost 7 bases and the J gene lost 0 bases, with 25 bases spanning the gap. The CDR3 contains 19 residues. CDR3 loop: CASKTDLGEPRRSYNEQFF. CDR3 coding DNA: TGTGCCAGCAAAACGGACCTAGGAGAGCCGAGACGCTCCTACAATGAGCAGTTCTTC.

The chain recombines TRBV27 with TRBJ2-5, with 11 bases aligning to TRBD2. Judging by the DNA end, TRBJ2-1 fits better; the J call may be wrong. CDR1 is MNHEY and CDR2 is SMNVEV in the germline V gene (reference sequence). This CDR3 contains 15 residues. The CDR3, as DNA: TGTGCCAGCAGTATCACTAGCGGGAGTTACAATGAGCAGTTCTTC. This sequence encodes CASSITSGSYNEQFF.

The table lists this clonotype with a few counts. The V call is TRBV2, the J call TRBJ1-2, with a possible D match to TRBD1 (5 bases). The V gene's germline CDR1 is SNHLY and CDR2 FYNNEI. The CDR3 extends over 13 amino acids. Trimming removed 11 bases from V and 0 bases from J, with 13 bases in between. The CDR3 region is CAARVRANYGYTF. CDR3 sequence (DNA): TGTGCCGCGAGGGTCAGGGCTAACTATGGCTACACCTTC.

The J gene is TRBJ2-1, the V gene TRBV3-1, with a weak D call TRBD2 (7 bases). The tail of the sequence fits TRBJ2-5 better, so the J call may be wrong. There are 15 residues in the CDR3. The germline V gene encodes CDR1 LGHDT and CDR2 YNNKEL (reference sequence). The CDR3 nucleotides are TGTGCCAGCAGCCAATTGGGGGACACCCCGGGGGGCCAGTACTTC. It yields the protein CASSQLGDTPGGQYF.

This clonotype was detected a few times. The J gene is TRBJ2-1, the V gene TRBV29-1, with 14 bases lining up with TRBD2. Losses at the gene ends were 0 bases for V and 11 bases for J; bases not matched to a gene: 6. From germline, CDR1 is SQVTM and CDR2 ANQGSEA. CDR3 length: 15 residues. CDR3 DNA: TGCAGCGTTGAAGAGGGACTAGCGGGGGTTAATAAGCAGTTCTTC. Its translation is CSVEEGLAGVNKQFF.

This clonotype occurred a few times. V usage is TRBV7-8 and J usage is TRBJ2-2, with D possibly TRBD1 on 6 matching bases. Between the trimmed V and J ends, which lost 5 bases and 3 bases, there was a span of 16 bases. The CDR3 is 16 residues long. Germline V gene data show CDR1 as SGHVS and CDR2 as FQNEAQ. The CDR3 nucleotides read TGTGCCAGCAGCCCTCGAGGGGGTGGGTACACCGGGGAGCTGTTTTTT. Translated, it gives CASSPRGGGYTGELFF.

This clonotype appeared many times. This chain uses TRBV5-1 with TRBJ2-4; the match to TRBD2 covers 11 bases. The ends lost 0 bases at V and 8 bases at J; junction bases unmatched: 10. Germline-derived CDR1 and CDR2 are SGHRS and YFSETQ. The CDR3 is 17 amino acids. This CDR3 reads CASSLEELAGERDIQYF. CDR3 coding DNA: TGCGCCAGCAGCTTGGAGGAACTAGCGGGAGAGAGGGACATTCAGTACTTC.

The V call is TRBV19, the J call TRBJ2-3; D is undetermined. Between the trimmed V and J ends, which lost 0 bases and 11 bases, there was a span of 15 bases. The CDR3 runs to 14 residues. CDR1 and CDR2 from the germline V gene are LNHDA and SQIVND (reference sequence). The CDR3: CASSIDFDLLRQYF. DNA of the CDR3: TGTGCCAGTAGTATAGATTTCGACCTACTCAGGCAGTATTTT. The full variable domain, completed using reference TRBV19 and TRBJ2-3, is DGGITQSPKYLFRKEGQNVTLSCEQNLNHDAMYWYRQDPGQGLRLIYYSQIVNDFQKGDIAEGYSVSREKKESFPLTVTSAQKNPTAFYLCASSIDFDLLRQYFGPGTRLTVL.

The chain employs TRBV29-1 and TRBJ1-2; a weak D match, TRBD1 (6 bases). The CDR3 covers 16 residues. V lost 0 bases and J lost 8, with 22 bases in between. Per the germline V gene, CDR1 is SQVTM and CDR2 is ANQGSEA. The DNA for the CDR3 is TGCAGCGTTGAAGATAGGATCCGGGGGCGCTCGGGAGGCTACACCTTC. Protein product: CSVEDRIRGRSGGYTF. Supplemented by reference TRBV29-1 and TRBJ1-2, the full variable domain reads SAVISQKPSRDICQRGTSLTIQCQVDSQVTMMFWYRQQPGQSLTLIATANQGSEATYESGFVIDKFPISRPNLTFSTLTVSNMSPEDSSIYLCSVEDRIRGRSGGYTFGSGTRLTVV.

CDR3: CSARSPGRSYNEQFF. The CDR3 DNA reads as TGCAGTGCTAGAAGCCCAGGCAGGAGCTACAATGAGCAGTTCTTC. This chain links TRBV20-1 with TRBJ2-5; D not resolved. The J call may not be correct, given that the DNA end is closer to TRBJ2-1. The CDR3 is 15 residues long. Germline CDR1 is DFQATT and CDR2 is SNEGSKA (reference sequence).

This clonotype was recorded once. The chain uses TRBV10-2 and TRBJ2-5; TRBD1 matches at 7 bases. The DNA end favors TRBJ2-7, so the J call may be wrong. The germline V gene has CDR1 WSHSY and CDR2 SAAADI. The CDR3 length is 12 residues. CDR3 nucleotides: TGCGCCAGTCAACCGACAGGGTTCGAGCAGTACTTC. Translated, it gives CASQPTGFEQYF.

The rearrangement links TRBV10-3 to TRBJ2-3, with D perhaps matching TRBD2 (6 bases). The V and J ends lost 8 bases and 2 bases respectively, with 11 bases between them. This CDR3 region has 13 residues. The V gene's germline CDR1 is ENHRY and CDR2 SYGVKD. CDR3 residues: CAIQGGTTDTQYF. The CDR3 nucleotides are TGTGCCATCCAAGGCGGGACCACAGATACGCAGTATTTT.

This chain joins TRBV29-1 and TRBJ1-1; no definite D call. In germline, CDR1 is SQVTM, CDR2 ANQGSEA. Trimming left V 7 bases short and J 0 bases short, with 6 bases between. This CDR3 is built from 11 residues. CDR3 in DNA: TGCAGCGCCAGGTTGAACACTGAAGCTTTCTTT. Protein sequence: CSARLNTEAFF.

This chain links TRBV5-1 with TRBJ1-1; no firm D call. This CDR3 has 18 amino acids. The V gene lost 3 bases and the J gene lost 0 bases, with 21 bases spanning the gap. CDR1 is SGHRS, CDR2 YFSETQ, per germline. The CDR3 region has the DNA TGCGCCAGCAGCTCTCTCCCTAGAAGAGTCGTAATGAACACTGAAGCTTTCTTT. This codes for CASSSLPRRVVMNTEAFF. The full variable domain, rest sourced from reference TRBV5-1 and TRBJ1-1, is KAGVTQTPRYLIKTRGQQVTLSCSPISGHRSVSWYQQTPGQGLQFLFEYFSETQRNKGNFPGRFSGRQFSNSRSEMNVSTLELGDSALYLCASSSLPRRVVMNTEAFFGQGTRLTVV.

A word on this clonotype: A junction boundary mismatches the germline segment, possibly from a read error. V and J are TRBV6-6 and TRBJ1-1; D uncertain. The CDR3 runs to 13 residues. CDR1 and CDR2 (germline): MNHNY, SVGAGI (reference sequence). The CDR3: CASGYSDRVFAFF. The CDR3 DNA reads as TGTGCCAGCGGTTACTCCGACCGGGTGTTCGCTTTCTTT.

In its sample, this clonotype was seen a few times. This chain uses TRBV10-3 with TRBJ2-5; TRBD2 aligns across 12 bases. Matching the DNA end better, TRBJ2-1 makes the J call doubtful. Germline CDR1 reads ENHRY; CDR2 reads SYGVKD. CDR3 size: 15 residues. In DNA, the CDR3 is TGTGCCATCGGAGCCGGACTAGCGGGGACTTTTGAGCAGTTCTTC. Protein sequence: CAIGAGLAGTFEQFF.

This clonotype was found once. The junction and the germline gene differ at one end; a read error may be behind it. The rearrangement uses TRBV10-3 and TRBJ2-7, with TRBD1 matching 11 bases. Germline V CDR1 and CDR2: ENHRY, SYGVKD. The CDR3 sequence is 14 residues long. CDR3 in amino acids: CAVRRTGGPYEQYF. The CDR3 DNA reads as TGTGCCGTCAGGCGGACAGGGGGCCCCTACGAGCAGTACTTC.

Of note for this clonotype: The conserved phenylalanine or tryptophan normally closing the CDR3 is absent here, so this likely arose from a read error. The rearrangement links TRBV6-6 to TRBJ2-5; TRBD2 aligns across 7 bases. The germline V gene has CDR1 MNHNY and CDR2 SVGAGI (reference sequence). Germline trimming cut 4 bases from V and 2 bases from J; bases unmatched to any gene: 7. The CDR3 runs to 15 residues. Written as DNA, the CDR3 is TGTGCCAGCAGTTTCTCGGCGGGGGAGCAAGAGACCCAGTACCTC. Protein product: CASSFSAGEQETQYL.

Only a few counts were recorded for this clonotype. This rearrangement joins TRBV15 to TRBJ2-7, with a tentative D call TRBD1 (6 bases). Germline V gene sequence: CDR1 LNHNV, CDR2 YYDKDF (reference sequence). CDR3 size: 13 residues. V lost 3 bases and J 2 bases, leaving 8 bases between the germline ends. The CDR3 loop is CATSSRDTYEQYF. Written as DNA, the CDR3 is TGTGCCACCAGCAGCCGGGACACCTACGAGCAGTACTTC.